These T cell receptor beta chains were read from a single sample in a study of cytomegalovirus exposure and HLA in healthy donors. Sequencing used immunoSEQ multiplex PCR; TCRdb keeps in-frame clones, though not all of them. In the table there are roughly 240,000 clones, 78% of which are singletons. Sequencing input: PBMCs. These receptors all stem from a boy younger than 18 in good health and CMV-seronegative. CDR3s leave out the opening cysteine and the closing phenylalanine or tryptophan.

length	J	V	CDR3
13	-	TRBV10-3	AITPSGQGSYEQY
12	TRBJ2-7	TRBV19	ASSIGAGSYEQY
12	TRBJ2-3	TRBV28	ASSWDRGTDTQY
12	TRBJ1-4	TRBV5-6	ASSQIQINEKLF
13	TRBJ2-1	TRBV7-6	ASSLGGSTLNEQF
12	TRBJ1-4	TRBV4-1	ASSLQGAGEKLF
10	TRBJ2-7	TRBV2	AGNRGSYEQY
14	TRBJ1-5	TRBV7-2	ASSSHAGQGNQPQH
12	TRBJ2-2	TRBV10-3	ATGTGGSTGELF
10	TRBJ2-1	TRBV2	ASSRIRGEQF
12	TRBJ2-1	TRBV5-6	ASSRFGSYNEQF
12	TRBJ1-5	TRBV6-6	ASSRQVYNQPQH
14	TRBJ2-3	TRBV9	ASSPGTSGFTDTQY
13	TRBJ1-2	TRBV7-2	ASSLGTALTYGYT
12	TRBJ2-5	TRBV2	ASSWEPSQETQY
12	TRBJ1-2	TRBV30	AWSVRRQLHGYT
13	TRBJ2-5	TRBV11-2	ASSLVAPRGETQY